This is a list of T cell receptor beta chains from one sample in a study of shared clonotypes between healthy human individuals. Clones were sequenced by immunoSEQ multiplex PCR, and TCRdb holds only the in-frame ones, with some missing. The sample consists of about 2 million clones, roughly 95% of them appearing once. The sequenced sample consisted of naive CD8+ T cells sorted from blood. The receptors here all came from a man aged 18 to 29 in good health. Both conserved end residues are part of each CDR3.

>TRBJ2-7|TRBV5-1
CASRMGLAISYEQYF
>TRBJ1-4|TRBV2
CASSRTGGSLANEKLFF
>TRBJ2-3|TRBV6-6
CASSTMQGFTTDTQYF
>TRBJ1-1|TRBV6-1
CASSDKTNTEAFF
>TRBJ1-2|TRBV13
CASSLGGQGSVYGYTF
>TRBJ2-1|TRBV5-1
CASSSNLAVQYNEQFF
>TRBJ1-4|TRBV2
CASDDGPNLFF
>TRBJ2-7|TRBV7-9
CASSSGQSYEQYF
>TRBJ2-4|TRBV14
CASSQGGNIQYF
>TRBJ1-5|TRBV7-6
CASSLGQGVRNQPQHF
>TRBJ1-2|TRBV5-4
CASSKDRVARF
>TRBJ2-7|TRBV29-1
CSVGTGGFYEQYF
>TRBJ2-7|TRBV7-9
CASSFSSSSYEQYF
>TRBJ2-7|TRBV6-6
CASSYSGFDYEQYF
>TRBJ2-2|TRBV2
CASSEELNTGELFF
>TRBJ2-2|TRBV10-3
CAISDNGGELFF
>TRBJ1-2|TRBV4-1
CASSQAHNYTF
>TRBJ1-2|TRBV11-2
CASSLAGDLYGYTF
>TRBJ1-2|TRBV6-5
CASSYLGARANYGYTF
>TRBJ1-3|TRBV7-8
CASSQGTFVGNTIYF
>TRBJ2-7|TRBV19
CASSQVGGMNEQYF
>TRBJ2-5|TRBV11-2
CASSGTGQETQYF
>TRBJ2-7|TRBV5-6
CASSFSGSNEQYF
>TRBJ1-4|TRBV2
CASSLGAGQGEKLFF
>TRBJ1-1|TRBV6-5
CASSVDGYTEAFF
>TRBJ2-1|TRBV10-2
CASSEGYYNEQFF
>TRBJ1-4|TRBV30
CAWSPYRGEVYEKLFF
>TRBJ1-2|TRBV19
CASSIDGSVYGYTF
>TRBJ2-3|TRBV5-4
CASRWGTDTQYF
>TRBJ2-1|TRBV10-3
CAISESQGVNDEQFF
>TRBJ1-5|TRBV19
CASSMATESNQPQHF
>TRBJ2-7|TRBV27
CASSPLTSDSYEQYF
>TRBJ2-3|TRBV4-3
CASSQGTGSITDTQYF
>TRBJ1-1|TRBV4-1
CASRGRDRGNTEAFF
>TRBJ1-1|TRBV5-4
CASSYGTNTEAFF
>TRBJ2-3|TRBV2
CASSELTYLYTDTQYF
>TRBJ2-7|TRBV5-6
CASSLIVHEQYF
>TRBJ2-7|TRBV4-2
CASSSLGGGGAYEQYF
>TRBJ2-3|TRBV11-2
CASSLGTQYF
>TRBJ2-5|TRBV5-8
CASSLVMAGGETQYF
>TRBJ2-2|TRBV6-6
CASSYSNLRELFF
>TRBJ1-4|TRBV6-1
CATLPSGTSNEKLFF
>TRBJ1-5|TRBV10-2
CASSEWGHQPQHF
>TRBJ2-7|TRBV30
CACHQGGYEQYF
>TRBJ1-1|TRBV29-1
CSVTLQGSHTEAFF
>TRBJ1-1|TRBV29-1
CSIWTEVGTEAFF
>TRBJ2-2|TRBV7-9
CASSLVAGRDTGELFF
>TRBJ2-2|TRBV7-9
CASSPGQASVDGELFF
>TRBJ2-7|TRBV19
CASSSGLSYEQYF
>TRBJ2-3|TRBV11-2
CASSLLVTDTQYF
>TRBJ2-2|TRBV4-1
CASSQRGGYGELFF
>TRBJ2-7|TRBV13
CASSLASGGPSTYEQYF
>TRBJ2-7|TRBV9
CASSEGLAGTYEQYF
>TRBJ2-3|TRBV28
CASTRGQTSTDTQYF
>TRBJ2-7|TRBV10-2
CASSDLGSSYEQYF
>TRBJ2-7|TRBV29-1
CSVEGIHSYEQYF
>TRBJ2-5|TRBV6-6
CASTAEETQYF
>TRBJ2-4|TRBV2
CASSGDRAKIENIQYF
>TRBJ1-1|TRBV2
CASSEGYTGLAPEAFF
>TRBJ2-7|TRBV18
CASSPDSSAYEQYF